These T cell receptor beta chains were read from a single sample in a study of cytomegalovirus exposure and HLA in healthy donors. This table comes from immunoSEQ multiplex PCR, and its TCRdb copy is limited to in-frame clones, with some not included. The sample contains tens of thousands of clones, roughly 80% of which appear only once. The sample consisted of PBMCs. These receptors came from a man younger than 40 in good health and CMV-seronegative. The CDR3 runs from the conserved cysteine through the conserved F or W. Each record gives: CDR3 protein, clone size, D gene, V gene. D genes are given only for firm matches. Not every row has a clone size; where given, it reads once, few, many or a size class.

CASRGTSGRTDTQYF - TRBD2 TRBV2
CSVASNYGYTF - - TRBV29-1
CASSFGQGILNTIYF few TRBD1 TRBV7-2
CAWSQGYEQYF - - TRBV30
CASRTLRDRLYEQYF - TRBD1 TRBV28
CASSYSRQLDQPQHF - - TRBV6-5
CASSRDSNTEAFF - TRBD1 TRBV11-3
CASSTLGTANYGYTF - TRBD1 TRBV19
CASSLYSYNEQFF - - TRBV5-5
CASRGTSGHSYNEQFF - TRBD2 TRBV2
CASSPHRGRTEAFF - - TRBV5-1
CASRLNSVANEKLFF few - TRBV6-1
CAWSPGLAGPGELFF - TRBD2 TRBV30
CASSEQGAGAEAFF - TRBD1 TRBV10-2
CSVLLAGGPTDTQYF - TRBD2 TRBV29-1
CAWDPGQSSYNEQFF - TRBD1 TRBV30
CASSERSEQYF - - TRBV6-1
CASSQNSGNTGELFF few - TRBV11-2
CASSLAGVIHEQYF - TRBD2 TRBV2
CASSLVLGQSNEQFF - TRBD1 TRBV7-9
CASSPDYNEQFF few - TRBV11-2
CASSGTSGDYEQYF - TRBD2 TRBV10-1
CASHPHSLSEQYF once - TRBV28
CASSQLPTGELFF - - TRBV14
CASSLGQGGQPQHF - TRBD1 TRBV7-9
CASSRTSGDYNEQFF once TRBD2 TRBV19